This T cell receptor beta chain appears in the sequencing data of a study of radiotherapy plus CTLA-4 blockade in lung cancer (dated by TCRdb to the late 2010s). A note on the overall study: Objective responses occurred in around 20% of enrolled patients, and over 30% achieved disease control. Findings and caveats that apply to the study as a whole: TCR clones derived from tumors expanded in peripheral blood after treatment with radiotherapy and ipilimumab. The strongest predictors of response, as reported, were early dynamic changes in blood T cell clones along with a rise in serum interferon-beta after radiation.

Libraries came from the immunoSEQ multiplex PCR assay. Sourced from immuneACCESS, this table was stored by TCRdb with only in-frame sequences that have V and J called. A share of the clones is absent; for the studies checked, an unresolved V gene accounts for under half, and the remainder has no known explanation. This sample has more than 95,000 clones in its table, and 78% of those were observed once. The ten largest account for roughly 5% of the sample. Note on this clone: The clone's antigen remains unknown. No base-level quality is on record; no much larger clone is a single base apart.

The germline V gene encodes CDR1 MRHNA and CDR2 SNTAGT. Counted from cysteine to phenylalanine, this CDR3 has 14 amino acids. Left in the record is the CDR3 DNA by itself, 42 bases read in frame from the first base. V and J are truncated by 5 bases and 4 bases respectively, leaving an intervening sequence of 11 bases. The study tested focal radiation therapy combined with CTLA-4 blockade (ipilimumab) in patients with chemo-refractory metastatic non-small-cell lung cancer. The TCR originated in a human donor with non-small cell lung cancer who had a partial response to radiotherapy plus ipilimumab. The sequenced sample was peripheral blood, obtained from a patient treated with radiotherapy plus ipilimumab. This chain is built from TRBV6-4 and TRBJ2-2; the D gene is perhaps TRBD2, on 6 matching bases. The CDR3 region reads CASSFGLLTGELFF. The nucleotide sequence is given as TGTGCCAGCAGTTTCGGACTACTCACCGGGGAGCTGTTTTTT.